Shown below are 8 T cell receptor beta chains from a single sample sequenced in a study of regulatory T cells in long-lasting Graves disease (dated by TCRdb to the early 2020s). Receptor amplification or capture employed multiplex PCR. TCRdb records Illumina HiSeq 4000 as the sequencer. TCR beta libraries were built with iRepertoire HTBI primers and Arm-PCR amplification of CDR3 regions. The public reads were quality trimmed at Q25 with fastp and then assembled into clones with MiXCR by TCRdb, keeping productive beta chains. Identical CDR3 proteins give one entry, which carries the most common genes and DNA. In all, the sample holds approximately 560,000 distinct CDR3 sequences, and roughly 16% of those were seen once. The top ten clonotypes cover about 12% of the sample. This specimen's time point label, interpreted: newly diagnosed GD, antithyroid drugs for less than 3 months. RNA was extracted from PBMCs in TRIzol for both TCR sequencing and RNA sequencing.

This same sample was also taken into another study, of T cells in Graves' hyperthyroidism and ophthalmopathy.

Sample: peripheral blood mononuclear cells (PBMCs), taken at new diagnosis, from a patient treated with antithyroid drugs. All receptors derive from a young man with Graves disease. Donor details come from another sample of the same person, matched by shared clones.

This clonotype was observed many times. The chain employs TRBV30 and TRBJ2-1; 7 bases map to TRBD1. The CDR3 extends over 14 amino acids. The junction had 2 bases not matched to a gene; V was cut back by 0 bases and J by 3 bases. Per the germline V gene, CDR1 is GTSNPN and CDR2 is SVGIG (reference sequence). The CDR3 bases are TGTGCCTGGAGTGTAGGGGACAGCTACAATGAGCAGTTCTTC. Translation: CAWSVGDSYNEQFF.

This chain joins TRBV19 and TRBJ1-1; TRBD1 matches at 9 bases. Looked up from germline, CDR1 is LNHDA and CDR2 is SQIVND (reference sequence). V shed 3 bases, J shed 7 bases, and the junction held 3 bases outside the gene matches. The CDR3 has 13 residues. This CDR3 is CASSITGGDEAFF. The CDR3 coding sequence is TGTGCCAGTAGTATCACAGGGGGCGATGAAGCTTTCTTT.

The CDR3 bases are TGTGCCAGCAGGCGGGCTAGCGGGAGAGATGAGCAGTTCTTC. Translated: CASRRASGRDEQFF. The J gene is TRBJ2-1, the V gene TRBV2; the match to TRBD2 covers 10 bases. V shed 6 bases and J 8 bases; nucleotides not matched to a gene: 7. Germline CDR1 is SNHLY and CDR2 is FYNNEI. The CDR3 extends over 14 amino acids.

A note on this clonotype: This could be a read error, since a much larger clone is one nucleotide away. The chain has TRBV12-3 or TRBV12-4 and TRBJ1-1; D is possibly TRBD1 (5 bases). This CDR3 contains 14 residues. V lost 2 bases, J lost 4 bases, and 11 bases lay in between. The CDR3 DNA reads as TGTGCCAGCAGTTTAATGCGGGACCTCACTGAAGCTTTCTTT. Amino acid sequence: CASSLMRDLTEAFF.

This chain uses TRBV5-1 with TRBJ1-5; TRBD1 agrees at 7 bases. Germline V gene lookup returns CDR1 SGHRS and CDR2 YFSETQ. The CDR3 spans 15 residues. Trimming at V came to 1 base and at J to 3 bases, leaving 4 bases not matched to a gene. The DNA of the CDR3 is TGCGCCAGCAGCTTGACAGGGGCCTTCAATCAGCCCCAGCATTTT. It codes for CASSLTGAFNQPQHF.

This clonotype has just a few counts. The rearrangement links TRBV4-1 to TRBJ2-2; 8 bases align to TRBD2. V shed 1 base and J 5 bases; nucleotides not matched to a gene: 3. Per germline, CDR1 MGHRA and CDR2 YSYEKL. This CDR3 is 15 amino acids long. For the CDR3, the DNA is TGCGCCAGCAGCCAAGCGGGGGGGAGGACCGGGGAGCTGTTTTTT. It yields the protein CASSQAGGRTGELFF.

This clonotype came up a few times. J is TRBJ2-5 and V is TRBV3-1; 7 bases are shared with TRBD1. V shed 4 bases and J 3 bases; nucleotides not matched to a gene: 8. Germline lookup yields CDR1 LGHDT and CDR2 YNNKEL (reference sequence). The CDR3 extends over 15 amino acids. The CDR3 DNA follows: TGTGCCAGCAGCCGCTCCTGGACAGGAGAAGAGACCCAGTACTTC. This gives the protein CASSRSWTGEETQYF.

This clonotype was counted at least ten times. This chain joins TRBV2 and TRBJ1-1, with TRBD1 as a possible D gene (6 bases). This CDR3 contains 14 residues. Trimming left V 4 bases short and J 4 bases short, with 13 bases between. Germline V gene lookup returns CDR1 SNHLY and CDR2 FYNNEI. CDR3 coding DNA: TGTGCCAGCAGTGTGGGGGCTCGGGGCACTGAAGCTTTCTTT. Its translation is CASSVGARGTEAFF.